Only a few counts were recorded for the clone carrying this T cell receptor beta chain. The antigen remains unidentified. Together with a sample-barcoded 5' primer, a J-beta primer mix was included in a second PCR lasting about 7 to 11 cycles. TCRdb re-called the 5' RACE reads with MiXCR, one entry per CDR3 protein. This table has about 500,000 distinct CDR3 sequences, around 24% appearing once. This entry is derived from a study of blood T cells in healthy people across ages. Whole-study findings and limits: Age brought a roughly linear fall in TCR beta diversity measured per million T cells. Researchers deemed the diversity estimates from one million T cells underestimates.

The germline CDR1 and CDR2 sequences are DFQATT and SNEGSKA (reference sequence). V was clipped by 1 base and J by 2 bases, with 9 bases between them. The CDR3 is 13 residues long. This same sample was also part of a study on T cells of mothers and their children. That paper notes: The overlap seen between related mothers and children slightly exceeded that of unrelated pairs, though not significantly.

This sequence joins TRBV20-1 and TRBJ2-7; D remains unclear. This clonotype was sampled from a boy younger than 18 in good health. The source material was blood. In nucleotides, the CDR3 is TGCAGTGCTAGAGCGGAGACAACCTACGAGCAGTACTTC. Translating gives CSARAETTYEQYF.